One T cell receptor beta chain is described in this entry. The data originate from a study of blood T cell repertoires in COVID-19. Whole-study context: Sample material is recorded as cDNA or gDNA derived from T cells, B-cell-depleted T cells, or PBMCs.

The table came from immunoSEQ multiplex PCR; TCRdb's copy has only in-frame clones and leaves some out. The sample has about 47,000 clones; approximately 84% are singletons. Germline V CDR1 and CDR2: KGHDR, SFDVKD. Trimming removed 4 bases from V and 0 bases from J, with 15 bases in between. The CDR3 sequence is 16 residues long. The rearrangement uses TRBV24-1 and TRBJ2-7; weak D call: TRBD2 (6 bases). Sequences were obtained from peripheral blood. The sequence derives from a man aged 50-60 years with acute or convalescent COVID-19. This CDR3 reads CATSDTGTHSSYEQYF. Written as DNA, the CDR3 is TGTGCCACCAGTGACACCGGGACTCACAGCTCCTACGAGCAGTACTTC.